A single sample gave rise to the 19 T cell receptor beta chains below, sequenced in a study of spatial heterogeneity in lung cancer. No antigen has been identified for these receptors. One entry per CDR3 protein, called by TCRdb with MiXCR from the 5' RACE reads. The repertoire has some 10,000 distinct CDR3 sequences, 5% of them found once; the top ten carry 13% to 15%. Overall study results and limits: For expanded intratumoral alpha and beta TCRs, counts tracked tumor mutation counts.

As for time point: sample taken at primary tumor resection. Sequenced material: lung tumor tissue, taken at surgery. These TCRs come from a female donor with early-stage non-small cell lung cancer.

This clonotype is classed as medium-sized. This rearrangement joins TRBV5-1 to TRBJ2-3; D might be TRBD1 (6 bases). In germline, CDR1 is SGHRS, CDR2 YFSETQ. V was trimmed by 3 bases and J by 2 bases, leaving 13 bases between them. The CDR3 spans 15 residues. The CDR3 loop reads CASSWNQGPTDTQYF. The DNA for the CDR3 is TGCGCCAGCAGCTGGAATCAGGGGCCCACAGATACGCAGTATTTT. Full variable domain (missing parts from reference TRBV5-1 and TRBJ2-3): KAGVTQTPRYLIKTRGQQVTLSCSPISGHRSVSWYQQTPGQGLQFLFEYFSETQRNKGNFPGRFSGRQFSNSRSEMNVSTLELGDSALYLCASSWNQGPTDTQYFGPGTRLTVL.

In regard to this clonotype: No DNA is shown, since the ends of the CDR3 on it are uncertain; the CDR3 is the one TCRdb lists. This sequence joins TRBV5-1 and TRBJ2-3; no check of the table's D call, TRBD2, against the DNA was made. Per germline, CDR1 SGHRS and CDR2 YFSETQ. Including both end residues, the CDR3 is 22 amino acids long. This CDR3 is CASSFYICSAFSGLAGTDTQYF.

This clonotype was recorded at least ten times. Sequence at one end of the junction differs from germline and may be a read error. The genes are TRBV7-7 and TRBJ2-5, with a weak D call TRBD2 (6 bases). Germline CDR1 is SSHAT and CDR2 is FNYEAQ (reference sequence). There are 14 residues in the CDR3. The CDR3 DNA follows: TGTGCTAGCAGCTTATCGGGGGTGCAAGAGACCCAGTACTTC. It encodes CASSLSGVQETQYF.

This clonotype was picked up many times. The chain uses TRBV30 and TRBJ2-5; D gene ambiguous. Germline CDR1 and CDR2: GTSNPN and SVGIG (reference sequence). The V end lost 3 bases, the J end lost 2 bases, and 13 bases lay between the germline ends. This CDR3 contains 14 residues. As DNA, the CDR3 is TGTGCCTGGAGCGCCCGCAGGCGTCAAGAGACCCAGTACTTC. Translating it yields CAWSARRRQETQYF.

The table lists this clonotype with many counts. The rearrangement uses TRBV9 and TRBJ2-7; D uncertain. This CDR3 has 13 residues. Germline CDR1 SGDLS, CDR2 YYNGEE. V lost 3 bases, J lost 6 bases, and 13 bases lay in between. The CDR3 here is CASSGSGASEQYF. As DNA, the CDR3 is TGTGCCAGCAGCGGATCGGGCGCCAGCGAGCAGTACTTC.

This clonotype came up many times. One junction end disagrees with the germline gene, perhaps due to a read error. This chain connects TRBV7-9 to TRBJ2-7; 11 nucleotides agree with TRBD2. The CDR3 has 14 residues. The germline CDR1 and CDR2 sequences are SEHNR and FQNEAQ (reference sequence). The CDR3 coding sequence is TGTGCCAGCAGCTTAGGGACTAGCGGGCCCAGTCCCTTCTTC. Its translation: CASSLGTSGPSPFF.

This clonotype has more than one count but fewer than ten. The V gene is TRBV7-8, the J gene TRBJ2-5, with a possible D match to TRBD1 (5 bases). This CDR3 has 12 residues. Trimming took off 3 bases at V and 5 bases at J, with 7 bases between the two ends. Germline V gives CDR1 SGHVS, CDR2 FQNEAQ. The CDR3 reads CASSFNRETQYF. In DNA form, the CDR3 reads TGTGCCAGCAGCTTTAACAGGGAGACCCAGTACTTC.

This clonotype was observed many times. The CDR3 here is CAISLGGLANEQFF. CDR3 DNA: TGTGCCATCAGTCTCGGGGGGCTCGCCAATGAGCAGTTCTTC. The J gene is TRBJ2-1, the V gene TRBV10-3, with a weak D call TRBD2 (7 bases). The germline V gene encodes CDR1 ENHRY and CDR2 SYGVKD. This CDR3 comprises 14 residues. The V gene lost 5 bases and the J gene lost 6 bases, with 14 bases spanning the gap.

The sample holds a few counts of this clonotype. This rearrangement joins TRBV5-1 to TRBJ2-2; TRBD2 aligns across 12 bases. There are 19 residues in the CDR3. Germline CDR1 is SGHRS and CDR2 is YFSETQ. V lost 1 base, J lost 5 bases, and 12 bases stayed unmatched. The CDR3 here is CASSLYLLAGGSVTGELFF. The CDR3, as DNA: TGCGCCAGCAGCTTGTACCTACTAGCGGGAGGAAGTGTGACCGGGGAGCTGTTTTTT.

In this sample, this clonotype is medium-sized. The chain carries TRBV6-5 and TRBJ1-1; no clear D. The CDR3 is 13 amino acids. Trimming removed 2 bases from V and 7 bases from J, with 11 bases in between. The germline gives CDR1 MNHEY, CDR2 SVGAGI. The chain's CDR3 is CASSYGGDFEAFF. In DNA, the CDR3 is TGTGCCAGCAGTTACGGTGGGGATTTTGAAGCTTTCTTT.

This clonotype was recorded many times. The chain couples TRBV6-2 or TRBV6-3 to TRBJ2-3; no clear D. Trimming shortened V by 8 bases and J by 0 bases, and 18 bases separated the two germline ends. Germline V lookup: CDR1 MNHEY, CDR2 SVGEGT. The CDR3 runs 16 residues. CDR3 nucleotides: TGTGCCAGCGCCCCCTCGCAAGGTTACAGCACAGATACGCAGTATTTT. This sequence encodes CASAPSQGYSTDTQYF.

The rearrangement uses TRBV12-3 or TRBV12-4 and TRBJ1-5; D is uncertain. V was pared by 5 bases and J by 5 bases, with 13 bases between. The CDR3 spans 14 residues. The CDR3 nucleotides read TGTGCCAGCAGTGTTACAGTATACGATCAGCCCCAGCATTTT. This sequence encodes CASSVTVYDQPQHF.

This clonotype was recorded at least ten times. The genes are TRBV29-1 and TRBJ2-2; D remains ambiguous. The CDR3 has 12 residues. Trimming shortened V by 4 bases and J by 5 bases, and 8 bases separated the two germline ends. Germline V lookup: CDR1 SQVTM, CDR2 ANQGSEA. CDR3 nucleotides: TGCAGCGTTGGGCCAGATACCGGGGAGCTGTTTTTT. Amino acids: CSVGPDTGELFF.

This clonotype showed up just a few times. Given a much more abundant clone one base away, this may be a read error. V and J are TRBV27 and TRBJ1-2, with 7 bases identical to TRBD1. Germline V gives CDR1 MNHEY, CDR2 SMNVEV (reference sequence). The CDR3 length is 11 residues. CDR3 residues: CASSQGEGYNF. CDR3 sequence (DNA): TGTGCCAGCAGTCAGGGGGAAGGCTACAACTTC.

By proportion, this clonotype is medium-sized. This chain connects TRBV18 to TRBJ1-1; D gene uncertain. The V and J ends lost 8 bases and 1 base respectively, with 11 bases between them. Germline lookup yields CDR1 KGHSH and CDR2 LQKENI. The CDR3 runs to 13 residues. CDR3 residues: CASTLTGNTEAFF. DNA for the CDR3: TGTGCCAGCACACTTACCGGGAACACTGAAGCTTTCTTT.

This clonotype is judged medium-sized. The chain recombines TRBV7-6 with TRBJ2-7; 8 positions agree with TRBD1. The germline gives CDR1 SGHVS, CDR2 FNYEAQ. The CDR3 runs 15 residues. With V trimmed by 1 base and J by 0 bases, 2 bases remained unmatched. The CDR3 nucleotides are TGTGCCAGCAGCTTAGAGGACAGGGCCTCCTACGAGCAGTACTTC. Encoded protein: CASSLEDRASYEQYF. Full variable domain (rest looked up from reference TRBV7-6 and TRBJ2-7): GAGVSQSPRYKVTKRGQDVALRCDPISGHVSLYWYRQALGQGPEFLTYFNYEAQQDKSGLPNDRFSAERPEGSISTLTIQRTEQRDSAMYRCASSLEDRASYEQYFGPGTRLTVT.

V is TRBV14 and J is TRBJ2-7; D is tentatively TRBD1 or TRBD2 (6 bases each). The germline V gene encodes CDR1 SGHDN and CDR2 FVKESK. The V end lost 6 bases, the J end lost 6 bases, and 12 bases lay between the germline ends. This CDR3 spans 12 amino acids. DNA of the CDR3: TGTGCCAGCAGTTCTGGGGGGCGCGAGCAGTACTTC. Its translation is CASSSGGREQYF.

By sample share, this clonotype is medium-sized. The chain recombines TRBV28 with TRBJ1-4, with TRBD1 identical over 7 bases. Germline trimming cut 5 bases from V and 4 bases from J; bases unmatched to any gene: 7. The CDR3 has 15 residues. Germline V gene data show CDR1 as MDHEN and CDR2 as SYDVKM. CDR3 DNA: TGTGCCAGCAGTGGACAGGCCACCAATAATGAAAAACTGTTTTTT. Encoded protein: CASSGQATNNEKLFF.

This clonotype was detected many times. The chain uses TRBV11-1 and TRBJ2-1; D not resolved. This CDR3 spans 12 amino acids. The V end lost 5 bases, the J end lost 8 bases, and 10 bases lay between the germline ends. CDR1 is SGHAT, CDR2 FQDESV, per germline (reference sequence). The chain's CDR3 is CASSRVGDEQFF. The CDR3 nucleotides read TGTGCCAGCAGCCGAGTAGGAGATGAGCAGTTCTTC. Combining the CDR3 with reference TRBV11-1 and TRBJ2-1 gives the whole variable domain EAEVAQSPRYKITEKSQAVAFWCDPISGHATLYWYRQILGQGPELLVQFQDESVVDDSQLPKDRFSAERLKGVDSTLKIQPAELGDSAMYLCASSRVGDEQFFGPGTRLTVL.